A selection of T cell receptor beta chains follows, all from one sample in a study of cytomegalovirus exposure and HLA in healthy donors. Assay used: immunoSEQ multiplex PCR; TCRdb lists only in-frame clones, some missing. The repertoire holds 80,000 to 90,000 clones, with roughly 80% as singletons. Sequencing was performed on PBMCs. The receptors here all came from a young woman in good health and CMV-seronegative. Both conserved end residues are part of each CDR3. D genes are given only for firm matches. Not every row has a clone size; where given, it reads once, few, many or a size class.

>NA|NA|TRBJ1-1|TRBV7-2|19
TGTGCCAGCAGCCGATGGCACCCCCGGGACACAACAGGGAACACTGAAGCTTTCTTT
CASSRWHPRDTTGNTEAFF
>NA|NA|TRBJ1-5|TRBV7-2|18
TGTGCCAGCAGCACCGTTCAGGGTTTACTCGAGCGCAATCAGCCCCAGCATTTT
CASSTVQGLLERNQPQHF
>NA|TRBD1|TRBJ2-1|TRBV28|16
TGTGCCAGCAGTTTCACAGGGGCGAGCTCCTACAATGAGCAGTTCTTC
CASSFTGASSYNEQFF
>once|TRBD1|TRBJ1-1|TRBV10-3|13
TGTGCCATCAGTGAGTCGGGGACAGTTGAAGCTTTCTTT
CAISESGTVEAFF
>NA|TRBD1|TRBJ2-3|TRBV19|17
TGTGCCAGTAGTGTAAACAGGGGCCGATCTAGCACAGATACGCAGTATTTT
CASSVNRGRSSTDTQYF
>NA|TRBD2|TRBJ2-1|TRBV9|16
TGTGCCAGCAGCACACTAGCGGGAGGGTCTTACAATGAGCAGTTCTTC
CASSTLAGGSYNEQFF
>few|TRBD1|TRBJ2-5|TRBV9|14
TGTGCCAGCAGCGCCGGGACAGGGGTTGAGACCCAGTACTTC
CASSAGTGVETQYF
>NA|TRBD1|TRBJ1-5|TRBV28|16
TGTGCCAGCAGTTTTTATCCTCGACAGGGAGGTCAGCCCCAGCATTTT
CASSFYPRQGGQPQHF
>NA|NA|TRBJ2-5|TRBV5-1|13
TGCGCCAGCAGCCTACAGGGTAGGGAGACCCAGTACTTC
CASSLQGRETQYF
>NA|TRBD2|TRBJ2-7|TRBV9|14
TGTGCCAGCAGCTCGGGACTAGATACCTACGAGCAGTACTTC
CASSSGLDTYEQYF
>NA|NA|TRBJ1-1|TRBV5-4|14
TGTGCCAGCAGCGCATTTACAGGGAACACTGAAGCTTTCTTT
CASSAFTGNTEAFF
>NA|TRBD1|TRBJ1-2|TRBV6-5|13
TGTGCCAGCAGTTTCCGGGACAGCTATGGCTACACCTTC
CASSFRDSYGYTF
>NA|NA|TRBJ1-1|TRBV29-1|11
TGCAGCGCTTCCAGGAACACTGAAGCTTTCTTT
CSASRNTEAFF
>NA|NA|TRBJ1-3|TRBV18|15
TGTGCCAGCTCACCCCAGACAGGCTCTGGAAACACCATATATTTT
CASSPQTGSGNTIYF
>NA|NA|TRBJ1-2|TRBV5-4|13
TGTGCCAGCATTCTTACCGGGGGGCATGGCTACACCTTC
CASILTGGHGYTF
>NA|TRBD2|TRBJ2-4|TRBV29-1|14
TGCAGCGTTGAGCCTAGCGGGAGGGGGAACATTCAGTACTTC
CSVEPSGRGNIQYF
>NA|NA|TRBJ2-1|TRBV4-1|15
TGCGCCAGCAGCCAAGATGGTAACAGCTTCAATGAGCAGTTCTTC
CASSQDGNSFNEQFF
>NA|NA|TRBJ2-5|TRBV10-3|12
TGTGCCATCAGTGAACAGCAAGAGACCCAGTACTTC
CAISEQQETQYF
>NA|NA|TRBJ1-2|TRBV7-8|12
TGTGCCAGCAGCGCCCGGAACTATGGCTACACCTTC
CASSARNYGYTF
>NA|NA|TRBJ2-5|TRBV5-1|18
TGCGCCAGCAGCTTGATCCGCTCCGGGCTGAGCGGCCAAGAGACCCAGTACTTC
CASSLIRSGLSGQETQYF
>NA|NA|TRBJ1-4|TRBV2|14
TGTGCCAGCGTTGCTTCGGGGGTGTGGGAAAAACTGTTTTTT
CASVASGVWEKLFF
>few|NA|TRBJ2-5|TRBV29-1|12
TGCAGCGTACGGCAGGGTAGGGAGACCCAGTACTTC
CSVRQGRETQYF
>NA|TRBD1|TRBJ2-2|TRBV10-3|15
TGTGCCATCAGTGAGTCGAAGGGGGCAAACGGGGAGCTGTTTTTT
CAISESKGANGELFF
>few|TRBD1|TRBJ2-7|TRBV7-2|14
TGTGCCAGCAGCATAGTAGGGGGACAGCCCGAGCAGTACTTC
CASSIVGGQPEQYF
>NA|NA|TRBJ2-7|TRBV11-2|14
TGTGCCAGCAGCCCCGGGGGGCGGTCCTACGAGCAGTACTTC
CASSPGGRSYEQYF
>NA|NA|TRBJ1-5|TRBV2|16
TGTGCCAGCAGTGAACAAATTCTGACAATCAATCAGCCCCAGCATTTT
CASSEQILTINQPQHF
>NA|TRBD2|TRBJ2-3|TRBV11-1|17
TGTGCCAGCAGCCGGGGGACTAGCGGGAGTGGGACAGATACGCAGTATTTT
CASSRGTSGSGTDTQYF
>NA|TRBD1|TRBJ2-7|TRBV5-4|16
TGTGCCAGCAGCTTAGGCGCCGGGGACAGGGGCTACGAGCAGTACTTC
CASSLGAGDRGYEQYF
>NA|NA|TRBJ2-7|TRBV7-8|16
TGTGCCAGCAGCTTAGCGCGCCTAGAGAAGGCCTACGAGCAGTACTTC
CASSLARLEKAYEQYF
>NA|NA|TRBJ1-5|TRBV29-1|15
TGCAGCGTTGGCGCGGCAGCTGATAGCAATCAGCCCCAGCATTTT
CSVGAAADSNQPQHF